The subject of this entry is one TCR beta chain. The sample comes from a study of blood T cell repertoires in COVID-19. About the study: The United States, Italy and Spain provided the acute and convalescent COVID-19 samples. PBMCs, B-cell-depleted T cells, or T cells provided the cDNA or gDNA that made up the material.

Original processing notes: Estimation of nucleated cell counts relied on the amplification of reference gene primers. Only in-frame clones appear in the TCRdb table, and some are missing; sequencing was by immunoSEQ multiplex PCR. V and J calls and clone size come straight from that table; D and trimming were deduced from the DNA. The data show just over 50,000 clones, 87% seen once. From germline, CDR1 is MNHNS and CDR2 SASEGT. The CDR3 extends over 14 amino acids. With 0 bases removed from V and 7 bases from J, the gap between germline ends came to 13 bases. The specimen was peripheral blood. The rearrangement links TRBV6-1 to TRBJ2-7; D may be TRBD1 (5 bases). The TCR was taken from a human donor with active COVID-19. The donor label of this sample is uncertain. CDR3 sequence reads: CASSEALRAREQYF. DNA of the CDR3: TGTGCCAGCAGTGAAGCGCTCAGGGCTAGAGAGCAGTACTTC.